The 25 T cell receptor beta chains listed next were all sequenced from one sample in a study of T cell responses to AZD1222 COVID-19 vaccine. Only in-frame clones appear in the TCRdb table, and some are missing; sequencing was by immunoSEQ multiplex PCR. Here the sample spans 150,000 to 200,000 clones, about 92% being singletons. Specimen: peripheral blood, collected on day 0 of AZD1222 vaccination. The receptors were sampled from an adult in good health.

Comments on this clone: This sample also contains other DNA sequences that code for the same CDR3. CDR3 in amino acids: CASSYGTEAFF. DNA of the CDR3: TGTGCCAGCAGTTACGGCACTGAAGCTTTCTTT. The chain links TRBV6-2 or TRBV6-3 to TRBJ1-1; D is uncertain. This CDR3 contains 11 residues. Deletions cut 2 bases from V and 4 bases from J, with 2 bases between. CDR1 and CDR2 (germline): MNHEY, SVGEGT.

The rearrangement uses TRBV6-1 and TRBJ1-2; D gene unclear. The V gene's germline CDR1 is MNHNS and CDR2 SASEGT. The length of the CDR3 is 14 residues. V gave up 2 bases and J gave up 4 bases, with 11 bases separating them. The CDR3 reads CASSELTAGYGYTF. In DNA form, the CDR3 reads TGTGCCAGCAGTGAATTGACCGCGGGCTATGGCTACACCTTC.

The genes are TRBV11-2 and TRBJ2-1; unclear D gene. Trimming left V 5 bases short and J 8 bases short, with 28 bases between. The CDR3 is 18 amino acids. Germline V lookup: CDR1 SGHAT, CDR2 FQNNGV. CDR3: CASSPRSQWISLLDEQFF. The CDR3 nucleotides read TGTGCCAGCAGCCCCCGATCCCAATGGATATCCCTACTCGATGAGCAGTTCTTC.

The V call is TRBV4-3, the J call TRBJ2-1; D call uncertain. V lost 1 base and J lost 1, with 5 bases in between. The germline V gene has CDR1 LGHNA and CDR2 YSLEER. This CDR3 contains 14 residues. CDR3 sequence (DNA): TGCGCCAGCAGCCAAGCGGGTTCCTACAATGAGCAGTTCTTC. Its translation: CASSQAGSYNEQFF.

This chain connects TRBV6-5 to TRBJ1-1, with unresolved D. Germline loops: CDR1 MNHEY, CDR2 SVGAGI. The CDR3 covers 13 residues. V lost 9 bases, J lost 5 bases, and 16 bases lay in between. The CDR3 DNA reads TGTGCCAGTTCCAGCCCCCGGCAAACTGAAGCTTTCTTT. This codes for CASSSPRQTEAFF.

This clone appeared a few times. This chain connects TRBV5-6 to TRBJ1-5, with a weak D call TRBD1 (6 bases). The CDR3 runs 17 residues. The germline gives CDR1 SGHDT, CDR2 YYEEEE. Trimming stripped 0 bases from V and 7 bases from J, with 20 bases between. The CDR3 bases are TGTGCCAGCAGCTTGGCCAAAGTTGGGGGGCGCCGGCAGCCCCAGCATTTT. Translating it yields CASSLAKVGGRRQPQHF. Variable domain in full (rest from reference TRBV5-6 and TRBJ1-5): DAGVTQSPTHLIKTRGQQVTLRCSPKSGHDTVSWYQQALGQGPQFIFQYYEEEERQRGNFPDRFSGHQFPNYSSELNVNALLLGDSALYLCASSLAKVGGRRQPQHFGDGTRLSIL.

This clone appeared many times. One end of the junction varies from germline; a read error may be responsible. The V and J genes are TRBV3-1 (or the pseudogene TRBV3-2) and TRBJ1-3, with D possibly TRBD1 on 6 matching bases. This CDR3 comprises 15 residues. Looked up from germline, CDR1 is LGHDT and CDR2 is YNNKEL (reference sequence). The DNA for the CDR3 is TGTGCCAGCAGCCTGGGGGGGAGCCGCACAGGGATTCTTCATTTT. Its translation is CASSLGGSRTGILHF.

The V and J genes are TRBV19 and TRBJ2-2; D gene uncertain. This CDR3 has 15 residues. Trimming cost V 4 bases and J 5 bases, with 14 bases left between them. Germline values: CDR1 LNHDA, CDR2 SQIVND (reference sequence). The DNA of the CDR3 is TGTGCCAGTAGTACCCCAGGTGAAGGGACCGGGGAGCTGTTTTTT. Translated, it gives CASSTPGEGTGELFF. Combining the CDR3 with reference TRBV19 and TRBJ2-2 gives the whole variable domain DGGITQSPKYLFRKEGQNVTLSCEQNLNHDAMYWYRQDPGQGLRLIYYSQIVNDFQKGDIAEGYSVSREKKESFPLTVTSAQKNPTAFYLCASSTPGEGTGELFFGEGSRLTVL.

The chain's CDR3 is CASSWGQGGEAFF. The CDR3 DNA reads as TGTGCCAGCAGTTGGGGACAGGGCGGTGAAGCTTTCTTT. This chain connects TRBV12-3 or TRBV12-4 to TRBJ1-1; 9 nucleotides align to TRBD1. The J segment lost 7 bases and the V segment lost 4 bases, leaving 4 bases of the junction unmatched. The CDR3 is 13 amino acids.

This sequence joins TRBV5-4 and TRBJ2-5, with a possible D match to TRBD2 (5 bases). This CDR3 region has 14 residues. CDR1 is SGHNT, CDR2 YYREEE, per germline (reference sequence). Trimming stripped 0 bases from V and 5 bases from J, with 11 bases between. In DNA form, the CDR3 reads TGTGCCAGCAGCTTGGCGGGGATTGAGGAGACCCAGTACTTC. It translates to CASSLAGIEETQYF.

The chain links TRBV5-8 to TRBJ1-1; D is unresolved. The V gene's germline CDR1 is SGHTS and CDR2 YDEGEE. This CDR3 comprises 14 residues. The V end was cut by 8 bases, the J end by 0 bases, with 14 bases between. CDR3 sequence (DNA): TGTGCCAGAACCACCCCAGTAGTGAACACTGAAGCTTTCTTT. It codes for CARTTPVVNTEAFF.

The CDR3 sequence is CASSLLTGHNYGYTF. The CDR3 coding sequence is TGTGCCAGCAGTCTCCTGACAGGGCATAACTATGGCTACACCTTC. The gene calls are TRBV6-5 and TRBJ1-2; 7 nucleotides line up with TRBD1. CDR1 and CDR2 from the germline V gene are MNHEY and SVGAGI. The V and J ends lost 5 bases and 1 base, in that order; junction bases with no gene match: 7. The CDR3 has 15 residues.

This clone was picked up a small number of times. The rearrangement uses TRBV5-1 and TRBJ1-2, with 10 bases aligning to TRBD1. The CDR3 is 15 residues long. Losses at the gene ends were 4 bases for V and 7 bases for J; bases not matched to a gene: 10. Germline lookup yields CDR1 SGHRS and CDR2 YFSETQ. This CDR3 reads CASSPGDRGGSGYTF. The CDR3 DNA reads as TGCGCCAGCAGCCCCGGGGACAGGGGAGGCTCTGGCTACACCTTC.

The chain combines TRBV5-6 with TRBJ1-2; D perhaps matches TRBD1 (5 bases). V lost 7 bases, J lost 6 bases, and 13 bases lay in between. Germline V lookup: CDR1 SGHDT, CDR2 YYEEEE. The CDR3 runs 12 residues. The CDR3 sequence is CASGLGPDGYTF. The DNA of the CDR3 is TGTGCCAGCGGCCTGGGGCCAGATGGCTACACCTTC.

The J gene is TRBJ1-1, the V gene TRBV5-6; D gene unclear. V was cut by 2 bases and J by 1 base, with 9 bases left in between. The germline CDR1 and CDR2 sequences are SGHDT and YYEEEE. The CDR3 is 14 amino acids. Here the CDR3 DNA reads TGTGCCAGCAGCTTTGGTCAGGCGAACACTGAAGCTTTCTTT. Translation: CASSFGQANTEAFF.

The chain has TRBV28 and TRBJ1-2; D perhaps matches TRBD1 (5 bases). The CDR3 runs 17 residues. Germline V gives CDR1 MDHEN, CDR2 SYDVKM. Trimming cost V 1 base and J 0 bases, with 15 bases left between them. The CDR3 is CASSLLARQLSNYGYTF. CDR3 sequence (DNA): TGTGCCAGCAGTTTATTGGCCCGACAGTTATCTAACTATGGCTACACCTTC.

This sequence joins TRBV7-2 and TRBJ2-7; D perhaps matches TRBD2 (6 bases). V was cut by 1 base and J by 2 bases, with 12 bases left in between. The CDR3 spans 15 residues. The germline CDR1 and CDR2 sequences are SGHTA and FQGNSA. The CDR3 reads CASSLVEGGAYEQYF. The CDR3 DNA follows: TGTGCCAGCAGCTTAGTTGAGGGCGGGGCCTACGAGCAGTACTTC.

The rearrangement links TRBV14 to TRBJ1-2; the D gene is possibly TRBD1 (5 bases). Looked up from germline, CDR1 is SGHDN and CDR2 is FVKESK. Between the trimmed V and J ends, which lost 4 bases and 8 bases, there was a span of 14 bases. The CDR3 is made up of 13 amino acids. The CDR3 region has the DNA TGTGCCAGCAGCCGGCAGCCGGGGGAGGGCTACACCTTC. This sequence encodes CASSRQPGEGYTF.

The J gene is TRBJ2-2, the V gene TRBV24-1, with 9 nucleotides matching TRBD1. V was clipped by 3 bases and J by 9 bases; unmatched bases: 4. Germline lookup yields CDR1 KGHDR and CDR2 SFDVKD. This CDR3 is 14 amino acids long. CDR3 sequence: CATSDPGQGWELFF. The CDR3 DNA reads TGTGCCACCAGTGATCCGGGACAGGGTTGGGAGCTGTTTTTT.

The chain uses TRBV12-3 or TRBV12-4 and TRBJ2-3; 8 bases align to TRBD2. This CDR3 contains 13 residues. The V gene end was trimmed by 3 bases and the J gene end by 6 bases; junction bases not matched to a gene: 2. The CDR3 is CASSFTSGDTQYF. DNA for the CDR3: TGTGCCAGCAGTTTTACTAGCGGTGATACGCAGTATTTT.

This sequence joins TRBV29-1 and TRBJ2-1; the D gene is possibly TRBD2 (6 bases). There are 14 residues in the CDR3. The germline V gene encodes CDR1 SQVTM and CDR2 ANQGSEA. V was pared by 3 bases and J by 10 bases, with 19 bases between. CDR3 nucleotide sequence: TGCAGCGTTGAGGGGGGTAATATAGTTTCGGAGCAGTTCTTC. Amino acids: CSVEGGNIVSEQFF.

The rearrangement joins TRBV16 to TRBJ2-2; no reliable D call. Germline CDR1 reads KGHSY; CDR2 reads FQNENV. V was cut by 0 bases and J by 4 bases, with 12 bases left in between. This CDR3 has 16 residues. The CDR3 nucleotides are TGTGCCAGCAGCCAATCGGGGTCGGCAGGCACCGGGGAGCTGTTTTTT. This codes for CASSQSGSAGTGELFF.

Only a few counts were recorded for this clone. The chain recombines TRBV5-5 with TRBJ2-1; tentative D call: TRBD2 (5 bases). V lost 0 bases and J lost 7, with 17 bases in between. Germline assignment: CDR1 SGHKS and CDR2 YYEKEE (reference sequence). This CDR3 is 16 amino acids long. The CDR3 sequence is CASSLDTRGNRNEQFF. The CDR3 coding sequence is TGTGCCAGCAGCTTGGATACCCGGGGAAATAGGAATGAGCAGTTCTTC.

V usage is TRBV19 and J usage is TRBJ1-5; the D is unclear. The CDR3 sequence is 14 residues long. Germline assignment: CDR1 LNHDA and CDR2 SQIVND (reference sequence). The V end was cut by 3 bases, the J end by 4 bases, with 10 bases between. The CDR3 sequence: CASSIFTENQPQHF. The CDR3 DNA sequence: TGTGCCAGTAGTATCTTCACGGAGAATCAGCCCCAGCATTTT.

The chain employs TRBV6-5 and TRBJ1-2; D is ambiguous. Germline V lookup: CDR1 MNHEY, CDR2 SVGAGI. The CDR3 covers 11 residues. V was clipped by 7 bases and J by 13 bases, with 16 bases between them. The CDR3 reads CASNLDRGSTF. The CDR3 DNA sequence: TGTGCCAGCAACCTCGACCGCGGGTCCACCTTC.